This TCR beta chain was captured in a study of chemoradiotherapy in HPV16-positive cancers. Turning to the study itself: Candidate HPV-specific T-cell clones and common TCR motifs came from functional assays in a couple of HPV16-positive patients.

On this clone: The antigen is undetermined.

Profiling relied on immunoSEQ multiplex PCR, and the TCRdb table lists in-frame clones only, not all of them. Among 9,000 or so clones, 70% were seen once, and the ten largest hold 10%. Study outcomes and limitations: Non-HPV-specific T cells did not expand in tumors during treatment, whereas candidate HPV-specific clones and E7-related motifs did.

This sample comprised tumor tissue, obtained from a patient who underwent chemoradiotherapy. The receptor was isolated from a human donor with HPV-associated anogenital cancer.

This CDR3 reads CASSLEGRVNSPLHF. CDR3 DNA sequence: TGTGCCAGCAGCTTGGAGGGGCGGGTGAATTCACCCCTCCACTTT. This chain connects TRBV5-4 to TRBJ1-6; weak D call: TRBD1 (5 bases). V gave up 0 bases and J gave up 7 bases, with 11 bases separating them. The CDR3 totals 15 residues. Germline CDR1 is SGHNT and CDR2 is YYREEE (reference sequence).